The 22 T cell receptor beta chains reported below all come from one sample, sequenced in a study of shared clonotypes between healthy human individuals. Using immunoSEQ multiplex PCR, the repertoire was profiled, and TCRdb retains in-frame clones only, with some absent. The sample lists about 480,000 clones, 79% occurring once. Sequencing used PBMCs. The origin of the receptors is a middle-aged woman in good health. Some clones in this sample may be carry-over from other donors' samples.

The chain combines TRBV5-1 with TRBJ2-3, with TRBD2 identical over 8 bases. The CDR3 length is 16 residues. Germline V lookup: CDR1 SGHRS, CDR2 YFSETQ. The junction had 6 bases not matched to a gene; V was cut back by 0 bases and J by 3 bases. The DNA for the CDR3 is TGCGCCAGCAGCTTGGACGGGACTAGTGTAACAGATACGCAGTATTTT. This gives the protein CASSLDGTSVTDTQYF.

Ten or more counts support this clone. This sequence joins TRBV27 and TRBJ1-2; 8 positions match TRBD1. The CDR3 runs 15 residues. CDR1 is MNHEY, CDR2 SMNVEV, per germline (reference sequence). The J segment lost 4 bases and the V segment lost 0 bases, leaving 4 bases of the junction unmatched. The CDR3 here is CASSLSWTGTYGYTF. Here the CDR3 DNA reads TGTGCCAGCAGTTTATCGTGGACAGGGACCTATGGCTACACCTTC.

Details on this clone: At one end the junction does not follow the germline gene, possibly because of a read error. This rearrangement joins TRBV7-9 to TRBJ1-3; D ambiguous. Per the germline V gene, CDR1 is SEHNR and CDR2 is FQNEAQ (reference sequence). The CDR3 is 12 amino acids. CDR3 sequence reads: CASTLSENTIYF. The CDR3, as DNA: TGTGCCAGCACCTTGTCTGAAAACACCATATATTTT.

This rearrangement joins TRBV28 to TRBJ2-1; 12 bases agree with TRBD2. The germline V gene encodes CDR1 MDHEN and CDR2 SYDVKM. V was pared by 3 bases and J by 7 bases, with 4 bases of the junction left unmatched. The CDR3 runs to 15 residues. In DNA, the CDR3 is TGTGCCAGCAGTTTCCTACTAGCGGGAGGTAATGAGCAGTTCTTC. Residues: CASSFLLAGGNEQFF.

This chain uses TRBV4-1 with TRBJ2-2, with 7 bases that match TRBD2. Germline V gene data show CDR1 as MGHRA and CDR2 as YSYEKL. Losses at the gene ends were 1 base for V and 0 bases for J; bases not matched to a gene: 2. The CDR3 runs to 16 residues. The CDR3 protein is CASSQGGGANTGELFF. The CDR3 DNA follows: TGCGCCAGCAGCCAAGGTGGGGGGGCGAACACCGGGGAGCTGTTTTTT.

This chain links TRBV10-3 with TRBJ1-2; the D gene is possibly TRBD1 (6 bases). The CDR3 covers 14 residues. Trimming pared 7 bases from V and 4 bases from J, leaving 16 bases between. The germline CDR1 and CDR2 sequences are ENHRY and SYGVKD. The CDR3 DNA reads as TGTGCCATCACGCCTACAGGGAGCCTCTATGGCTACACCTTC. Translating gives CAITPTGSLYGYTF.

The CDR3 nucleotides read TGTGCCAGCAGTTTAGGGGAGTCTAGCCAGGAGACCCAGTACTTC. Residues: CASSLGESSQETQYF. V is TRBV28 and J is TRBJ2-5; tentatively, D is TRBD2 (5 bases). V was trimmed by 2 bases and J by 5 bases, leaving 15 bases between them. Germline values: CDR1 MDHEN, CDR2 SYDVKM. The CDR3 length is 15 residues.

The rearrangement links TRBV30 to TRBJ1-4; 9 positions agree with TRBD1. Germline V gene lookup returns CDR1 GTSNPN and CDR2 SVGIG (reference sequence). The CDR3 spans 15 residues. Trimming took 2 bases from V and 5 from J; bases not matched to a gene: 6. The DNA for the CDR3 is TGTGCCTGGAGTCCCCGGACAGGGGTAAATGAAAAACTGTTTTTT. This encodes CAWSPRTGVNEKLFF.

V gene TRBV18 combines with J gene TRBJ2-1; TRBD2 agrees at 11 bases. V lost 5 bases and J lost 7; bases outside the gene matches: 13. Germline loops: CDR1 KGHSH, CDR2 LQKENI. The CDR3 consists of 17 residues. This CDR3 is CASSSRLAGRSANEQFF. In nucleotides, the CDR3 is TGTGCCAGCTCATCAAGACTAGCGGGACGCTCCGCTAATGAGCAGTTCTTC.

The rearrangement joins TRBV27 to TRBJ2-2; TRBD2 aligns across 12 bases. Losses at the gene ends were 7 bases for V and 7 bases for J; bases not matched to a gene: 16. Germline V gene sequence: CDR1 MNHEY, CDR2 SMNVEV (reference sequence). This CDR3 spans 18 amino acids. CDR3 in amino acids: CASTTRLGLAGFHGELFF. The CDR3 nucleotides are TGTGCCAGCACCACGAGGCTAGGACTAGCGGGATTCCACGGGGAGCTGTTTTTT.

Comments on this clone: Other DNA sequences in this specimen translate into the identical CDR3. The chain recombines TRBV27 with TRBJ2-3; unclear D gene. Germline loops: CDR1 MNHEY, CDR2 SMNVEV (reference sequence). The CDR3 totals 11 residues. V lost 4 bases and J lost 2, with 1 base in between. The CDR3 DNA reads as TGTGCCAGCAGTTCCACAGATACGCAGTATTTT. Amino acids: CASSSTDTQYF.

The chain carries TRBV25-1 and TRBJ2-1; D is unresolved. The CDR3 contains 16 residues. V dropped 2 bases and J dropped 0 bases, with 11 bases sitting between them. Per the germline V gene, CDR1 is MGHDK and CDR2 is SYGVNS. CDR3 bases: TGTGCCAGCAGTGAAGCTGGTGGAACCTCCTACAATGAGCAGTTCTTC. Protein: CASSEAGGTSYNEQFF.

V usage is TRBV6-5 and J usage is TRBJ1-2, with D maybe TRBD1 (5 bases). The CDR3 contains 16 residues. V was shortened by 0 bases and J by 7 bases, with 18 bases between the two germline ends. Per germline, CDR1 MNHEY and CDR2 SVGAGI. CDR3 nucleotides: TGTGCCAGCAGTTACTCGATATCGACAGCCCCTTCTGGCTACACCTTC. The encoded protein is CASSYSISTAPSGYTF.

V is TRBV11-3 and J is TRBJ2-2; D gene unclear. CDR1 SGHNT and CDR2 YENEEA come from the germline V gene. The CDR3 spans 13 residues. V was clipped by 5 bases and J by 6 bases, with 10 bases between them. In DNA form, the CDR3 reads TGTGCCAGCAGCATCGACTGGCCCGGGGAGCTGTTTTTT. As protein: CASSIDWPGELFF.

V and J are TRBV19 and TRBJ1-2, with TRBD1 matching over 7 bases. After removal of 4 bases from V and 8 bases from J, the junction contained 7 bases not matched to a gene. Germline lookup yields CDR1 LNHDA and CDR2 SQIVND (reference sequence). This CDR3 is 13 amino acids long. The CDR3 DNA is TGTGCCAGTAGTACGACAGGGTCGTGGGGCTACACCTTC. The encoded protein is CASSTTGSWGYTF.

The chain joins TRBV5-4 to TRBJ2-5, with 9 bases lining up with TRBD2. This CDR3 is 16 amino acids long. The germline V gene encodes CDR1 SGHNT and CDR2 YYREEE (reference sequence). Trimming at V came to 4 bases and at J to 2 bases, leaving 9 bases not matched to a gene. CDR3 DNA: TGTGCCAGCAGCGCGGGGGGGAACAGACGACAAGAGACCCAGTACTTC. Its protein is CASSAGGNRRQETQYF.

The gene calls are TRBV6-6 and TRBJ1-6; D perhaps matches TRBD1 (5 bases). V was pared by 5 bases and J by 13 bases, with 21 bases between. From germline, CDR1 is MNHNY and CDR2 SVGAGI (reference sequence). This CDR3 spans 15 amino acids. Here the CDR3 reads CASSPGAARYGPLHF. CDR3 bases: TGTGCCAGCAGTCCCGGGGCCGCCCGGTATGGGCCCCTCCACTTT.

This clone was recorded a few times. The V and J genes are TRBV2 and TRBJ2-1; D tentatively reads TRBD1 or TRBD2 (5 bases each). The CDR3 contains 13 residues. Germline lookup yields CDR1 SNHLY and CDR2 FYNNEI. The V end was cut by 7 bases, the J end by 9 bases, with 16 bases between. Written as DNA, the CDR3 is TGTGCCAGCAACTGGGGACCAGTACGTGAGCAGTTCTTC. It specifies CASNWGPVREQFF.

The chain uses TRBV6-1 and TRBJ1-1, with D perhaps TRBD1 (6 bases). CDR1 MNHNS and CDR2 SASEGT come from the germline V gene. The CDR3 length is 15 residues. V lost 3 bases and J 5 bases, leaving 16 bases between the germline ends. This CDR3 is CASSDAGARGTEAFF. In DNA form, the CDR3 reads TGTGCCAGCAGTGACGCGGGGGCGCGAGGGACTGAAGCTTTCTTT.

V is TRBV21-1 and J is TRBJ1-5; the D call of TRBD1 is as the table states it, not checked on the DNA. TRBV21-1 has pseudogene status. The CDR3 totals 20 residues. CDR3 loop: CASFGILRPIQGNGNQPQHF. The CDR3 DNA sequence: TGTGCCAGCTTTGGGATCTTGAGGCCAATACAGGGGAATGGCAATCAGCCCCAGCATTTT.

This rearrangement joins TRBV27 to TRBJ1-5, with TRBD1 matching 8 bases. Looked up from germline, CDR1 is MNHEY and CDR2 is SMNVEV (reference sequence). V lost 0 bases to trimming and J lost 5 bases; unmatched junction nucleotides: 6. The CDR3 extends over 16 amino acids. CDR3 sequence reads: CASSLSDREGDQPQHF. The CDR3 nucleotides are TGTGCCAGCAGTTTATCGGACAGGGAAGGTGATCAGCCCCAGCATTTT.

V gene TRBV5-8 combines with J gene TRBJ2-1; D gene ambiguous. The CDR3 totals 13 residues. V was clipped by 3 bases and J by 7 bases, with 11 bases between them. Germline CDR1 is SGHTS and CDR2 is YDEGEE. DNA of the CDR3: TGTGCCAGCAGCTCCCTCCCCGGAAATGAGCAGTTCTTC. It translates to CASSSLPGNEQFF. Combining the CDR3 with reference TRBV5-8 and TRBJ2-1 gives the whole variable domain EAGVTQSPTHLIKTRGQQATLRCSPISGHTSVYWYQQALGLGLQFLLWYDEGEERNRGNFPPRFSGRQFPNYSSELNVNALELEDSALYLCASSSLPGNEQFFGPGTRLTVL.